The clone carrying this T cell receptor (beta chain) was seen just once. Its antigen is currently unknown. The data belong to a study of immune cell composition in non-small cell lung cancer. Using immunoSEQ multiplex PCR, the repertoire was profiled, and TCRdb retains in-frame clones only, with some absent. Of about 6,700 clones listed, around three quarters are singletons. Germline V gives CDR1 SGHAT, CDR2 FQNNGV. V shed 5 bases and J shed 5 bases, with 17 bases lying between them. The CDR3 contains 15 residues. Study findings and constraints: 75% of squamous and about 30% of adenocarcinoma cases had tumour-associated clones >0.5%. Smoking pack-years did not significantly correlate with tumour TCR-beta clonality.

This clonotype was sampled from a human donor with non-small cell lung cancer. The chain recombines TRBV11-2 with TRBJ2-3; maybe TRBD2 (5 bases). The material sequenced was lung tumor tissue. The CDR3 region has the DNA TGTGCCAGCAGCCCCCACCTTCGGGAAATAGATACGCAGTATTTT. Encoded protein: CASSPHLREIDTQYF.